The 30 T cell receptor beta chains reported below all come from one sample, sequenced in a study of cytomegalovirus exposure and HLA in healthy donors (dated by TCRdb to about 2017). Library preparation used the immunoSEQ multiplex PCR assay. A mixture of 60 forward primers for TCR Vbeta segments and 13 reverse primers for TCR Jbeta segments was used in the multiplex PCR. TCRdb carries this immuneACCESS record with in-frame sequences only. Its versions omit some clonotypes, under half of them owing to an unresolved V gene in the studies checked, with the rest unexplained. This sample gives some 40,000 clones in total; 45% to 55% of them show up just once. 6.2% of the sample belongs to the ten largest clones. Input material: PBMCs. These receptors were obtained from a woman between 40 and 50 years old in good health and CMV-seropositive.

This clone appeared a few times. This chain connects TRBV7-2 to TRBJ1-5; D remains unclear. Trimming cost V 2 bases and J 7 bases, with 12 bases left between them. The CDR3 sequence is 14 residues long. The germline V gene has CDR1 SGHTA and CDR2 FQGNSA. The CDR3 DNA follows: TGTGCCAGCAGCTTACAACCCGGGTCACAGCCCCAGCATTTT. Translation: CASSLQPGSQPQHF.

CDR3 region: CASSPDDYLEQYF. CDR3 bases: TGCGCCAGCAGCCCGGACGACTACCTCGAGCAGTACTTC. The chain couples TRBV4-1 to TRBJ2-7, with D tentatively TRBD2 (5 bases). V gave up 4 bases and J gave up 6 bases, with 13 bases separating them. Per the germline V gene, CDR1 is MGHRA and CDR2 is YSYEKL. This CDR3 spans 13 amino acids.

The chain combines TRBV7-8 with TRBJ2-2, with 12 bases lining up with TRBD2. The CDR3 is made up of 16 amino acids. Trimming took 5 bases from V and 1 from J; bases not matched to a gene: 2. The germline CDR1 and CDR2 sequences are SGHVS and FQNEAQ. Here the CDR3 reads CASSPTSGGNTGELFF. CDR3 DNA: TGTGCCAGCAGCCCGACTAGCGGGGGGAACACCGGGGAGCTGTTTTTT.

For the CDR3, the DNA is TGTGCCAGCAGCTTAAATGGAGGCCATACGCAGTATTTT. As protein: CASSLNGGHTQYF. The chain is built from TRBV7-3 and TRBJ2-3; possibly TRBD2 for D (5 bases). The germline V gene encodes CDR1 SGHTA and CDR2 FQGTGA. V was trimmed by 1 base and J by 7 bases, leaving 9 bases between them. The CDR3 loop spans 13 amino acids.

This sequence joins TRBV14 and TRBJ1-2; 7 bases align to TRBD1. This CDR3 spans 15 amino acids. Germline-derived CDR1 and CDR2 are SGHDN and FVKESK. V trimming: 1 base; J trimming: 4 bases; junction bases outside the gene matches: 6. The CDR3 DNA sequence: TGTGCCAGCAGCCAAGGCCCAGGGGGGCCCTATGGCTACACCTTC. It translates to CASSQGPGGPYGYTF.

The chain links TRBV6-5 to TRBJ2-6, with D hard to call. CDR1 and CDR2 (germline): MNHEY, SVGAGI. The ends were cut back, 0 bases at V and 0 bases at J, with 6 bases in the middle. This CDR3 comprises 16 residues. The CDR3: CASSYSQASGANVLTF. CDR3 DNA sequence: TGTGCCAGCAGTTACTCTCAGGCCTCTGGGGCCAACGTCCTGACTTTC.

This chain links TRBV5-1 with TRBJ2-2, with 9 positions matching TRBD1. Germline V CDR1 and CDR2: SGHRS, YFSETQ. The CDR3 runs 15 residues. Unmatched junction bases numbered 7, after V lost 4 bases and J lost 6 bases. The CDR3 DNA sequence: TGCGCCAGCAGCACGGGGACAGGGAGGGCCGGGGAGCTGTTTTTT. Protein: CASSTGTGRAGELFF.

V is TRBV7-2 and J is TRBJ1-5, with 10 bases identical to TRBD1. The CDR3 totals 17 residues. V lost 1 base, J lost 3 bases, and 6 bases stayed unmatched. CDR1 SGHTA and CDR2 FQGNSA come from the germline V gene. CDR3 in DNA: TGTGCCAGCAGCTTAGATTTCGGACAGGGGGACAATCAGCCCCAGCATTTT. It yields the protein CASSLDFGQGDNQPQHF.

The gene calls are TRBV5-1 and TRBJ2-7; weak D call: TRBD1 (6 bases). The V end lost 5 bases, the J end lost 7 bases, and 16 bases lay between the germline ends. The CDR3 runs to 13 residues. Germline V gives CDR1 SGHRS, CDR2 YFSETQ. The CDR3 protein is CASREDSTSEQYF. The DNA of the CDR3 is TGCGCCAGCAGGGAGGACAGTACTTCTGAGCAGTACTTC.

J is TRBJ2-3 and V is TRBV5-1; D is uncertain. Trimming took 4 bases from V and 0 from J, leaving 9 bases between them. From germline, CDR1 is SGHRS and CDR2 YFSETQ. This CDR3 comprises 14 residues. The DNA for the CDR3 is TGCGCCAGCAGCCCCCTGGAGAGCACAGATACGCAGTATTTT. Protein: CASSPLESTDTQYF.

This clone was observed once. This chain uses TRBV18 with TRBJ1-3, with D maybe TRBD1 (5 bases). Deletions cut 2 bases from V and 1 base from J, with 6 bases between. There are 14 residues in the CDR3. Germline assignment: CDR1 KGHSH and CDR2 LQKENI. The CDR3 loop reads CASSPDSSGNTIYF. The CDR3 DNA sequence: TGTGCCAGCTCACCAGACAGTTCTGGAAACACCATATATTTT. The full variable domain, in which reference TRBV18 and TRBJ1-3 provide the parts outside the CDR3, is NAGVMQNPRHLVRRRGQEARLRCSPMKGHSHVYWYRQLPEEGLKFMVYLQKENIIDESGMPKERFSAEFPKEGPSILRIQQVVRGDSAAYFCASSPDSSGNTIYFGEGSWLTVV.

The rearrangement joins TRBV7-6 to TRBJ2-1; 7 nucleotides line up with TRBD1. CDR1 is SGHVS, CDR2 FNYEAQ, per germline. With 3 bases clipped from V and 7 bases from J, the junction kept 9 bases outside the gene matches. The CDR3 has 15 residues. The CDR3 nucleotides are TGTGCCAGCAGCTTCTGGACAGGCCCGGATAATGAGCAGTTCTTC. Its protein product is CASSFWTGPDNEQFF.

The chain is built from TRBV4-1 and TRBJ2-5, with D possibly being TRBD2 (7 bases). Trimming shortened V by 4 bases and J by 5 bases, and 20 bases separated the two germline ends. This CDR3 spans 16 amino acids. Germline V CDR1 and CDR2: MGHRA, YSYEKL. CDR3 in DNA: TGCGCCAGCAGCCGCGGCGAGAGGGGGGGCAGGGAGACCCAGTACTTC. Translating it yields CASSRGERGGRETQYF.

The J gene is TRBJ2-1, the V gene TRBV10-1, with 11 bases matching TRBD2. Germline CDR1 is WNHNN and CDR2 is SYGVQD (reference sequence). The CDR3 sequence is 14 residues long. The V gene end was trimmed by 4 bases and the J gene end by 8 bases; junction bases not matched to a gene: 4. The CDR3 DNA reads as TGCGCCAGCAGTGTTAGCGGGGGGGCCGATGAGCAGTTCTTC. Amino acid sequence: CASSVSGGADEQFF.

This clone was observed once. The chain employs TRBV5-1 and TRBJ2-7, with D perhaps matching TRBD2 (6 bases). There are 14 residues in the CDR3. V dropped 6 bases and J dropped 9 bases, with 22 bases sitting between them. Germline-derived CDR1 and CDR2 are SGHRS and YFSETQ. CDR3 in DNA: TGCGCCAGCACCCCAGCCGGGACTGGACATGCGCAGTACTTC. Protein product: CASTPAGTGHAQYF.

The genes are TRBV6-5 and TRBJ1-6, with TRBD1 identical over 7 bases. This CDR3 spans 15 amino acids. Germline V gives CDR1 MNHEY, CDR2 SVGAGI. V dropped 2 bases and J dropped 8; count of bases not matched to a gene: 6. DNA of the CDR3: TGTGCCAGCAGTTACCGTAGAACAGGGGATTCACCCCTCCACTTT. The encoded protein is CASSYRRTGDSPLHF.

The genes are TRBV5-1 and TRBJ1-1, with D possibly TRBD1 on 5 matching bases. The CDR3 consists of 14 residues. V was clipped by 4 bases and J by 7 bases, with 17 bases between them. Germline-derived CDR1 and CDR2 are SGHRS and YFSETQ. CDR3 sequence reads: CASSPGGAGSEAFF. CDR3 nucleotide sequence: TGCGCCAGCAGCCCGGGGGGTGCGGGGAGTGAAGCTTTCTTT.

The genes are TRBV10-3 and TRBJ2-5, with 12 bases matching TRBD1. J lost 5 bases, V lost 6 bases, and 7 bases had no gene match. The CDR3 spans 15 residues. Germline CDR1 reads ENHRY; CDR2 reads SYGVKD. This CDR3 reads CAISQGQGAQETQYF. Here the CDR3 DNA reads TGTGCCATCAGCCAGGGACAGGGGGCGCAGGAGACCCAGTACTTC.

This clone was observed a few times. The rearrangement links TRBV15 to TRBJ1-1, with D uncertain. The CDR3 covers 12 residues. The germline CDR1 and CDR2 sequences are LNHNV and YYDKDF (reference sequence). V was pared by 3 bases and J by 8 bases, with 10 bases between. This CDR3 reads CATSSPVQEAFF. The CDR3 nucleotides read TGTGCCACCAGCAGCCCCGTCCAGGAAGCTTTCTTT.

Comment on this clone: Other DNA sequences in this sample translate to the same CDR3. The chain carries TRBV2 and TRBJ1-5; TRBD1 agrees at 9 bases. V shed 6 bases, J shed 1 base, and the junction held 4 bases outside the gene matches. Germline CDR1 SNHLY, CDR2 FYNNEI. The CDR3 is 15 residues long. The CDR3 sequence is CASRDRGNSNQPQHF. In DNA form, the CDR3 reads TGTGCCAGCAGGGACAGGGGCAACAGCAATCAGCCCCAGCATTTT. Variable domain in full (rest from reference TRBV2 and TRBJ1-5): EPEVTQTPSHQVTQMGQEVILRCVPISNHLYFYWYRQILGQKVEFLVSFYNNEISEKSEIFDDQFSVERPDGSNFTLKIRSTKLEDSAMYFCASRDRGNSNQPQHFGDGTRLSIL.

This rearrangement joins TRBV2 to TRBJ1-6; 7 bases are shared with TRBD1. Germline-derived CDR1 and CDR2 are SNHLY and FYNNEI. V dropped 5 bases and J dropped 7; count of bases not matched to a gene: 8. The CDR3 extends over 15 amino acids. The CDR3 here is CASSLSGDRNSPLHF. For the CDR3, the DNA is TGTGCCAGCAGTCTCAGTGGGGACAGAAATTCACCCCTCCACTTT.

V is TRBV28 and J is TRBJ1-3; maybe TRBD1 (5 bases). V was cut by 5 bases and J by 0 bases, with 14 bases left in between. Germline V gene data show CDR1 as MDHEN and CDR2 as SYDVKM. This CDR3 is 16 amino acids long. CDR3 amino acids: CASSPADSRSGNTIYF. The DNA for the CDR3 is TGTGCCAGCAGTCCCGCCGACAGCCGCTCTGGAAACACCATATATTTT.

The chain carries TRBV6-5 and TRBJ2-6; 7 positions agree with TRBD1. Germline loops: CDR1 MNHEY, CDR2 SVGAGI. V dropped 5 bases and J dropped 3; count of bases not matched to a gene: 4. CDR3 length: 15 amino acids. CDR3 in amino acids: CASSRQGFGANVLTF. CDR3 DNA sequence: TGTGCCAGCAGTAGACAGGGCTTTGGGGCCAACGTCCTGACTTTC.

The J gene is TRBJ2-3, the V gene TRBV5-1; 15 bases align to TRBD2. V trimming: 0 bases; J trimming: 2 bases; junction bases outside the gene matches: 4. This CDR3 has 18 amino acids. Germline CDR1 SGHRS, CDR2 YFSETQ. The CDR3 sequence is CASSLDGLAGGVTDTQYF. In DNA, the CDR3 is TGCGCCAGCAGCTTGGACGGACTAGCGGGGGGGGTCACAGATACGCAGTATTTT.

Only one count was recorded for this clone. J is TRBJ2-5 and V is TRBV7-6, with 7 bases matching TRBD2. CDR3 length: 15 residues. With 1 base clipped from V and 5 bases from J, the junction kept 7 bases outside the gene matches. Germline V gene data show CDR1 as SGHVS and CDR2 as FNYEAQ. The CDR3 DNA reads TGTGCCAGCAGCTTAGGCCGGGGGGACGGGGAGACCCAGTACTTC. Protein: CASSLGRGDGETQYF.

The rearrangement joins TRBV6-5 to TRBJ2-7; 7 bases line up with TRBD1. V shed 0 bases, J shed 7 bases, and the junction held 9 bases outside the gene matches. The CDR3 length is 15 residues. CDR1 is MNHEY and CDR2 is SVGAGI in the germline V gene. CDR3 coding DNA: TGTGCCAGCAGTTACTCGAGAGACAGGGCTTTTGAGCAGTACTTC. Translating gives CASSYSRDRAFEQYF.

In this sample, this clone turned up a few times. CDR3 loop: CASSLVWGGEPLHF. CDR3 DNA: TGTGCCAGCAGCTTAGTATGGGGAGGTGAACCCCTCCACTTT. The chain combines TRBV5-5 with TRBJ1-6, with D unclear. The V end lost 2 bases, the J end lost 12 bases, and 15 bases lay between the germline ends. The CDR3 has 14 amino acids. CDR1 and CDR2 (germline): SGHKS, YYEKEE (reference sequence).

The chain has TRBV2 and TRBJ2-7; no firm D call. The germline gives CDR1 SNHLY, CDR2 FYNNEI. This CDR3 spans 11 amino acids. Trimming removed 6 bases at V and 0 bases at J, with 3 bases between. The CDR3 loop reads CASRSSYEQYF. The CDR3 DNA is TGTGCCAGCAGGAGCTCCTACGAGCAGTACTTC.

The chain carries TRBV7-9 and TRBJ2-5; 11 bases are shared with TRBD2. The V segment lost 3 bases and the J segment 1 base; nucleotides outside the gene matches: 1. Germline assignment: CDR1 SEHNR and CDR2 FQNEAQ (reference sequence). This CDR3 spans 15 amino acids. The CDR3 DNA is TGTGCCAGCAGCTTTAGCGGGGGGGTCCAAGAGACCCAGTACTTC. The encoded protein is CASSFSGGVQETQYF.

This clone came up a few times. V is TRBV2 and J is TRBJ1-2; TRBD1 aligns across 11 bases. The CDR3 sequence is 15 residues long. Germline V lookup: CDR1 SNHLY, CDR2 FYNNEI. With 5 bases clipped from V and 2 bases from J, the junction kept 4 bases outside the gene matches. DNA for the CDR3: TGTGCCAGCAGTCTTGGACAGGGGGCGAACTATGGCTACACCTTC. Translating gives CASSLGQGANYGYTF.